This entry concerns a single T cell receptor beta chain. The data were obtained in a study of shared clonotypes between healthy human individuals. Using immunoSEQ multiplex PCR, the repertoire was profiled, and TCRdb retains in-frame clones only, with some absent. Of about a million clones detected, 77% appear once; the ten largest clones hold 0.7% to 0.95%. Trimming shortened V by 0 bases and J by 8 bases, and 19 bases separated the two germline ends. Germline V gives CDR1 SQVTM, CDR2 ANQGSEA. This CDR3 has 15 amino acids. The TCR originated in a man younger than 30 in good health. Some clones in this sample may be carry-over from other donors' samples. The V call is TRBV29-1, the J call TRBJ1-2, with a possible D match to TRBD1 (5 bases). Sequenced sample: memory CD4+ T cells from PBMCs. Subset defined: CD45RA-negative fraction. The CDR3 DNA is TGCAGCGTTGAAGAAGTGGGCCAGGGCCACCAGGGCTACACCTTC. It translates to CSVEEVGQGHQGYTF.